Listed below are T cell receptor beta chains from one sample, sequenced in a study of T-cell reconstitution after alpha-beta-depleted transplantation in children. From the PCR reads, TCRdb called clonotypes with MiXCR, one entry per CDR3 protein. The sample has 580,000 or so distinct CDR3 sequences; roughly 24% are singletons. Specimen: PBMCs, mostly from graft donor cells, collected 360 days after TCRalphabeta/CD19-depleted stem cell transplant. The receptor set was obtained from a boy in the first two years of life who had a stem cell transplant for acute myeloid leukemia, so the T cells may come from the graft donor. Each CDR3 is given with its conserved first and last residue. The order of the fields is D gene, V gene, J gene, clone size, CDR3 DNA, CDR3 protein. The D gene is left open where the match is weak. Clone size is shown for a subset of rows, as once, few, many or a class of expanded clone.

>TRBD2|TRBV4-1|TRBJ2-5|few
TGCGCCAGCAGCCAAGACCCTTCGGCGGGGGAGCAAGAGACCCAGTACTTC
CASSQDPSAGEQETQYF
>TRBD2|TRBV20-1|TRBJ2-1|many
TGCAGTGCTCCCGGGAGGGACACCTTTCACAATGAGCAGTTCTTC
CSAPGRDTFHNEQFF
>NA|TRBV4-3|TRBJ2-1|once
TGCGCCAGCAGCCAAGACACGGGCGCTTTCCCTAATGAGCAGTTCTTC
CASSQDTGAFPNEQFF
>NA|TRBV12-3/TRBV12-4|TRBJ2-7|few
TGTGCCAGCAGTCCTAGGGGGAAGGACGAGCAGTACTTC
CASSPRGKDEQYF
>NA|TRBV20-1|TRBJ2-6|NA
TGCAGTGCTAGAGTGTGGGGGGCTGGGGCCAACGTCCTGACTTTC
CSARVWGAGANVLTF
>NA|TRBV20-1|TRBJ2-1|many
TGCAGTGCTCCTCCTCCGGGCTTGTCATACAATGAGCAGTTCTTC
CSAPPPGLSYNEQFF
>NA|TRBV11-2|TRBJ2-7|NA
TGTGCCAGCAGCTTCACTAGCACCCCTACTTACGAGCAGTACTTC
CASSFTSTPTYEQYF
>NA|TRBV4-3|TRBJ2-2|few
TGCGCCAGCAGCCTCGAAGGGGGGTCGAACACCGGGGAGCTGTTTTTT
CASSLEGGSNTGELFF
>NA|TRBV29-1|TRBJ1-1|NA
TGCAGCGTACAGAATCCGGGACCGAACACTGAAGCTTTCTTT
CSVQNPGPNTEAFF
>NA|TRBV20-1|TRBJ2-2|few
TGCAGTGCTAGACACGGGTCCAACACCGGGGAGCTGTTTTTT
CSARHGSNTGELFF
>NA|TRBV7-9|TRBJ1-1|many
TGTGCCAGCAGCTCCCCCTTGGGGGGAGGCACTGAAGCTTTCTTT
CASSSPLGGGTEAFF
>NA|TRBV12-3/TRBV12-4|TRBJ2-2|NA
TGTGCCAGCAGTTTAGGATCAGGGATAAGCGGGGAGCTGTTTTTT
CASSLGSGISGELFF
>TRBD1|TRBV20-1|TRBJ2-1|many
TGCAGTGCGACAGGGAGAAGGTACAATGAGCAGTTCTTC
CSATGRRYNEQFF
>TRBD1|TRBV12-3/TRBV12-4|TRBJ2-2|many
TGTGCCAGCAGCGGTTCACCGGGACAGGGAGCCGGGGAGCTGTTTTTT
CASSGSPGQGAGELFF
>TRBD2|TRBV7-6|TRBJ2-1|few
TGTGCCAGCAGCTTAGTTCGAGCGGGGCCCTTAAATGAGCAGTTCTTC
CASSLVRAGPLNEQFF
>TRBD1|TRBV15|TRBJ2-1|NA
TGTGCCACCAGGGGACAGGGGGCCCACAATGAGCAGTTCTTC
CATRGQGAHNEQFF
>NA|TRBV28|TRBJ2-1|NA
TGTGCCAGCAGCGACCCCGGGGCCTACTACAATGAGCAGTTCTTC
CASSDPGAYYNEQFF
>NA|TRBV5-6|TRBJ2-1|NA
TGTGCCAGCAGCGCCGTAGCGCGGGGGCACTCCTACAATGAGCAGTTCTTC
CASSAVARGHSYNEQFF
>TRBD1|TRBV7-2|TRBJ2-7|few
TGTGCCAGCAGCTCCGGGACAGGGCCCCACGAGCAGTACTTC
CASSSGTGPHEQYF
>NA|TRBV12-3/TRBV12-4|TRBJ2-2|NA
TGTGCCACCACTAAGCCCGGGATACAGAACACCGGGGAGCTGTTTTTT
CATTKPGIQNTGELFF
>NA|TRBV20-1|TRBJ1-6|NA
TGCAGTGCTAGAGATAGTAGGCAGGTGGGACGGAATTCACCCCTCCACTTT
CSARDSRQVGRNSPLHF
>NA|TRBV5-1|TRBJ2-7|NA
TGCGCCAGCAGCTTGGTTCCGGAGGACTACGAGCAGTACTTC
CASSLVPEDYEQYF
>NA|TRBV20-1|TRBJ2-5|few
TGCAGTGCCCTGAAGGAGACCCAGTACTTC
CSALKETQYF
>TRBD2|TRBV20-1|TRBJ2-5|many
TGCAGTGCTAACTCAGGGACTAGCGGGGGCCAGGACCAAGAGACCCAGTACTTC
CSANSGTSGGQDQETQYF
>TRBD1|TRBV6-2/TRBV6-3|TRBJ2-3|NA
TGTGCCAGCAGTCGGGACAGGGCTACGCAGTATTTT
CASSRDRATQYF
>NA|TRBV21-1|TRBJ2-3|NA
TGTGCCAGCAGCAAACGCACGGGACTAGCAGCAGATACGCAGTATTTT
CASSKRTGLAADTQYF
>NA|TRBV27|TRBJ2-5|NA
TGTGCCAGCAGTCGTACTAAATCCGGGCCTTGGGAGACCCAGTACTTC
CASSRTKSGPWETQYF
>NA|TRBV6-4|TRBJ1-1|few
TGTGCCGGCCCCGGGGGCACTGAAGCTTTCTTT
CAGPGGTEAFF
>NA|TRBV7-2|TRBJ2-2|many
TGTGCCAGCAGCCCGATGAGGAACGCTGGGGAGCTGTTTTTT
CASSPMRNAGELFF
>NA|TRBV27|TRBJ2-1|few
TGTGCCAGCAGTTTACCGACAGGCAATGAGCAGTTCTTC
CASSLPTGNEQFF
>NA|TRBV20-1|TRBJ1-1|many
TGCAGTGCTAGAGATCACCGACTCGTCAACACTGAAGCTTTCTTT
CSARDHRLVNTEAFF